Listed below are T cell receptor beta chains from one sample, sequenced in a study of blood T cell repertoires in COVID-19. Measured with immunoSEQ multiplex PCR; TCRdb has only the in-frame clones, and not every one. Among around 470,000 clones, 85% to 90% were seen once, and the ten largest hold about 1%. The sequencing sample was made of peripheral blood. All receptors come from a man between 18 and 29 years old with COVID-19, enrolled during active disease. CDR3s include the opening cysteine and the closing phenylalanine or tryptophan. A D gene is named only where the DNA matches it firmly. The listing skips clone size in some rows; elsewhere it reads once, few, many or a size class.

d_gene	v_gene	abundance	j_gene	CDR3aa	CDR3nt
TRBD1	TRBV6-5	.	TRBJ1-2	CANPQGAVGYTF	TGTGCCAACCCCCAGGGGGCTGTTGGCTACACCTTC
TRBD1	TRBV5-4	.	TRBJ2-1	CASSLEGQGAWNEQFF	TGTGCCAGCAGCTTGGAGGGACAGGGTGCCTGGAATGAGCAGTTCTTC
.	TRBV20-1	.	TRBJ2-7	CSASSKPYEQYF	TGCAGTGCTAGTTCCAAGCCCTACGAGCAGTACTTC
TRBD1	TRBV6-1	once	TRBJ1-5	CASSEEPYRGSNQPQHF	TGTGCCAGCAGTGAAGAACCTTACAGGGGGAGCAATCAGCCCCAGCATTTT
.	TRBV27	.	TRBJ1-6	CASSLGGANSPLHF	TGTGCCAGCAGTTTAGGAGGGGCTAATTCACCCCTCCACTTT
TRBD1	TRBV12-3/TRBV12-4	once	TRBJ2-5	CASSIQGAETQYF	TGTGCCAGCAGTATTCAGGGGGCAGAGACCCAGTACTTC
TRBD1	TRBV2	.	TRBJ1-4	CASSERDSTNEKLFF	TGTGCCAGCAGTGAAAGGGACAGTACTAATGAAAAACTGTTTTTT
.	TRBV5-1	.	TRBJ2-1	CASSLLAHEQFF	TGCGCCAGCAGCTTGCTAGCCCATGAGCAGTTCTTC
.	TRBV7-2	.	TRBJ1-2	CASSPEGGGGYGYTF	TGTGCCAGCAGCCCCGAGGGGGGGGGCGGCTATGGCTACACCTTC
.	TRBV2	.	TRBJ1-5	CASSADLSNQPQHF	TGTGCCAGCAGCGCCGACTTGAGCAATCAGCCCCAGCATTTT
.	TRBV5-1	.	TRBJ1-2	CASSLESSYGYTF	TGCGCCAGCAGCTTGGAATCCAGCTATGGCTACACCTTC
.	TRBV23-1	.	TRBJ2-7	CASSRFSGFSYEQYF	TGCGCCAGCAGTCGGTTTAGCGGTTTCTCCTACGAGCAGTACTTC
.	TRBV21-1	.	TRBJ1-1	CASSPRTANTEAFF	TGTGCCAGCAGTCCTCGGACAGCGAACACTGAAGCTTTCTTT
.	TRBV5-4	once	TRBJ2-7	CASSAQANYEQYF	TGTGCCAGCAGCGCCCAGGCCAACTACGAGCAGTACTTC
.	TRBV6-2/TRBV6-3	.	TRBJ2-2	CASSHPAGNTGELFF	TGTGCCAGCAGTCACCCAGCAGGGAACACCGGGGAGCTGTTTTTT
TRBD1	TRBV2	.	TRBJ1-1	CASRKGQDGTEAFF	TGTGCCAGCAGGAAGGGACAGGATGGAACTGAAGCTTTCTTT
TRBD1	TRBV10-3	.	TRBJ2-2	CAISPDRGLYTGELFF	TGTGCCATCAGCCCGGACAGGGGGCTCTACACCGGGGAGCTGTTTTTT
.	TRBV29-1	once	TRBJ2-5	CSVVLALQETQYF	TGCAGCGTTGTCTTGGCTCTCCAAGAGACCCAGTACTTC
TRBD2	TRBV19	.	TRBJ2-7	CASSYSGTSGIKQYF	TGTGCCAGTAGCTATTCCGGGACTAGCGGGATCAAGCAGTACTTC
TRBD2	TRBV6-1	.	TRBJ2-4	CASSVASGGNIQYF	TGTGCCAGCAGTGTAGCTAGCGGGGGAAACATTCAGTACTTC
TRBD2	TRBV5-5	.	TRBJ2-3	CASSFYSSGRVADTQYF	TGTGCCAGCAGCTTCTATTCTAGCGGGAGGGTGGCAGATACGCAGTATTTT
.	TRBV11-1	.	TRBJ2-1	CASSLAWGPSDYNEQFF	TGTGCCAGCAGCTTAGCGTGGGGTCCTAGCGATTACAATGAGCAGTTCTTC
.	TRBV7-9	.	TRBJ2-1	CASSAGSYNEQFF	TGTGCCAGCAGTGCGGGGTCCTACAATGAGCAGTTCTTC
TRBD2	TRBV24-1	once	TRBJ2-1	CATSDPGGAGNSYNEQFF	TGTGCCACCAGTGACCCCGGGGGAGCGGGAAACTCCTACAATGAGCAGTTCTTC
.	TRBV12-3/TRBV12-4	.	TRBJ2-7	CASSDRDRYEQYF	TGTGCCAGCAGTGACCGCGACAGATACGAGCAGTACTTC
.	TRBV19	.	TRBJ2-1	CASSIVGRSYNEQFF	TGTGCCAGTAGTATTGTGGGGCGGTCCTACAATGAGCAGTTCTTC
TRBD1	TRBV10-3	.	TRBJ1-1	CASTPRDRVLICFF	TGTGCCTCTACACCTAGGGACAGGGTTCTTATTTGCTTCTTT
.	TRBV24-1	.	TRBJ2-1	CGRRMDNEQFF	TGTGGGAGGAGGATGGACAATGAGCAGTTCTTC
TRBD1	TRBV6-5	.	TRBJ1-1	CAGGQGTEAFF	TGTGCCGGGGGACAGGGTACTGAAGCTTTCTTT
TRBD1	TRBV7-9	few	TRBJ2-7	CASRGQGSGEQYF	TGTGCCAGCAGGGGACAGGGGTCTGGCGAGCAGTACTTC
TRBD1	TRBV2	.	TRBJ1-2	CASSGTGVGYGYTF	TGTGCCAGCAGTGGGACAGGGGTGGGATATGGCTACACCTTC